The clone carrying this T cell receptor beta chain has just a few counts. The data are from a study of early T cells in non-severe SARS-CoV-2 infection. At the level of the study: Sequenced bulk RNA came from whole blood that was unsorted, and chains were unpaired.

Germline assignment: CDR1 LGHNA and CDR2 YNFKEQ. This CDR3 comprises 13 residues. V was trimmed by 1 base and J by 7 bases, leaving 5 bases between them. The TCR library protocol attached unique molecular identifiers to the individual cDNA molecules. TCRdb independently ran MiXCR on the 5' RACE reads; one entry per CDR3 protein. The sample has more than 70,000 distinct CDR3 sequences, over 9% seen once. The specimen was whole blood. The clonotype originates from an adult who was a healthcare worker with PCR-confirmed SARS-CoV-2 infection or an uninfected control (not recorded which). V gene TRBV4-2 combines with J gene TRBJ1-6, with D uncertain. The CDR3 nucleotides are TGTGCCAGCAGCCAAGTAACGAATTCACCCCTCCACTTT. It codes for CASSQVTNSPLHF.